The TCR beta chain under discussion was sequenced for a study of blood T cell repertoires in COVID-19. This study enrolled people aged 18 to 89 from roughly 22 US geographic areas. The length of the CDR3 is 18 residues. Germline-derived CDR1 and CDR2 are MGHRA and YSYEKL. The junction had 13 bases not matched to a gene; V was cut back by 1 base and J by 5 bases. As handled by the study authors: Reference gene primer amplification yielded estimated nucleated cell counts. Profiled with immunoSEQ multiplex PCR; TCRdb holds only in-frame clones, not every one. The V and J calls and clone size are taken from that table; D and trimming were inferred from the DNA. The sample includes 200,000 to 250,000 clones, about 86% of them seen just once.

V is TRBV4-1 and J is TRBJ2-2; 7 bases are shared with TRBD1. The sequencing sample was made of PBMCs or T cells enriched from blood (not recorded which). The clonotype comes from a woman between 35 and 50 years old with acute COVID-19. The CDR3 sequence: CASSQGVGGALDTGELFF. Written as DNA, the CDR3 is TGCGCCAGCAGCCAAGGGGTAGGGGGCGCTTTAGATACCGGGGAGCTGTTTTTT.